This record looks at one T cell receptor (beta chain) sequence and its context. It lacks a known antigen. No much larger clone is present one base from it, and per-base qualities are unavailable. These data originate in a study of blood T cell repertoires in COVID-19 (dated by TCRdb to the early 2020s). Regarding the study in general: Collaborator samples came from the United States, Italy and Spain and covered acute and convalescent phases of COVID-19. The prospective study material was composed of cDNA or gDNA derived from T cells, B-cell-depleted T cells, or PBMCs. Where HLA class I and class II types were available, the types were taken from metadata supplied by the sample provider, not from assay-based typing. Sample metadata almost always included a de-identified subject ID, COVID-19 status, age in years and sex. Subjects who had been exposed to COVID-19, were actively infected with it, or had recovered from it provided the deeply sampled blood TCRbeta repertoires that made up the dataset. The repertoires were released in a freely available public database meant as a resource for research on the immune response to SARS-CoV-2. Samples were obtained from the ongoing ImmuneRACE study (first 160 participants) and from about 1,300 subjects provided by 6 global collaborators.

TCRbeta CDR3 regions were amplified from genomic DNA by means of the immunoSEQ Assay, a bias-controlled multiplex PCR. The original methods were these. Nucleated cell counts per sample were estimated from amplification of reference gene primers within the assay. To quantify the absolute abundance of each unique TCRbeta CDR3 rearrangement, sequence reads were collapsed and filtered. For each sample, productive Simpson clonality was calculated by taking the square root of Simpson's diversity index across productive rearrangements. This is the immuneACCESS table as TCRdb keeps it, with only in-frame sequences that have V and J called. A part of the clones is gone; compared with another copy, unresolved V genes explain less than half, and the rest is unexplained. V and J calls plus clone size are reproduced from that table; the DNA served to infer D and trimming. The sample profile shows about 18,000 clones; around nine tenths of them were found once. Of the sample, approximately 9% is held by the ten largest clones.

The collaborating institutions used their own protocols to collect whole blood in K2EDTA tubes. For TCRbeta analysis, collaborator samples were shipped as frozen whole blood, as isolated PBMCs, or as DNA extracted from either sample type. Points the paper makes about the study in general: Clinical and demographic metadata were provided uncurated, with the amount varying by source and participant.

The trim is 2 bases for V and 2 bases for J, with a gap of 7 bases between the germline ends. CDR1 LNHDA and CDR2 SQIVND are derived from the germline V gene (reference sequence). From cysteine to phenylalanine, the CDR3 is 14 amino acids long. Of all the DNA, just the CDR3 is kept, 42 bases in frame from base 1. The material sequenced was peripheral blood. This receptor was taken from a man aged 40-49 years with active COVID-19. The receptor chain draws on TRBV19 and TRBJ1-5; the best D guess is TRBD1, with 6 bases matching. The nucleotides read TGTGCCAGTAGTATACAGGGGCGCAATCAGCCCCAGCATTTT. This encodes CASSIQGRNQPQHF.